This T cell receptor (beta chain) was recorded in a study of CD8+CD57+ T cells in acquired aplastic anemia. The CDR3 extends over 13 residues, inclusive of both ends. The germline gives CDR1 LNHNV, CDR2 YYDKDF (reference sequence). In regard to this clonotype: No conserved phenylalanine or tryptophan ends this CDR3, so it is likely a read error. The DNA is left out, because the CDR3 cannot be placed on it with certainty; the CDR3 is given as TCRdb lists it.

The study profiled TCR beta VDJ and CDR3 using genomic DNA as template. TCRdb processed the reads anew with MiXCR; each CDR3 protein has one entry. The table lists around 400,000 distinct CDR3 sequences, 55% to 70% of them singletons. The genes are TRBV15 and TRBJ1-6; the table's D call of TRBD1 was not tested on the DNA. Sequenced input: sorted CD4+, CD8+, or CD8+CD57+ T cells (not recorded which) from PBMCs. The clonotype was recovered from a human donor in good health, serving as a control. The CDR3 is CATSKGNSSTLSI.